This T cell receptor (beta chain) was recorded in a study of T cell clonality in common variable immunodeficiency. The CDR3 totals 19 residues. Trimming took 3 bases from V and 0 from J; bases not matched to a gene: 8. From germline, CDR1 is SGHRS and CDR2 YFSETQ. In this sample, this clone turned up many times. The read terminates 3 residues before the CDR3 end, so the remaining end is supplied by the germline J gene. TCRdb keeps only in-frame clones here, not all; method: immunoSEQ multiplex PCR. The repertoire consists of 50,000 to 60,000 clones, none detected only once. This sequence was found in a person aged 18 to 75 in good health. Sequencing was performed on peripheral blood mononuclear cells. The chain joins TRBV5-1 to TRBJ2-1; the match to TRBD2 covers 14 bases. Incomplete CDR3 DNA: TGCGCCAGCAGCTACCCGCTCGGACTAGCGGGAGGCTCCTACAATGAG. This encodes CASSYPLGLAGGSYNE. The whole CDR3 region reads CASSYPLGLAGGSYNEQFF.